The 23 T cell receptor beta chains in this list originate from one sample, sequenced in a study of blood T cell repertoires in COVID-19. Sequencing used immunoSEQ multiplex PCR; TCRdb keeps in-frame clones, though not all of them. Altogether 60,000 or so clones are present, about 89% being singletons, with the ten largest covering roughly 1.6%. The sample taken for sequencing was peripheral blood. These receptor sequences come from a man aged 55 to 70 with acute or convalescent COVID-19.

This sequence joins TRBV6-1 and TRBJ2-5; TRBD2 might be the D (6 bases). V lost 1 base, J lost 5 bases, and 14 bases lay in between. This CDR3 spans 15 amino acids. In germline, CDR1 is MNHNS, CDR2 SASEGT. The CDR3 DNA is TGTGCCAGCAGTGAAGGACTAGGCCGGCTTGAGACCCAGTACTTC. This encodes CASSEGLGRLETQYF.

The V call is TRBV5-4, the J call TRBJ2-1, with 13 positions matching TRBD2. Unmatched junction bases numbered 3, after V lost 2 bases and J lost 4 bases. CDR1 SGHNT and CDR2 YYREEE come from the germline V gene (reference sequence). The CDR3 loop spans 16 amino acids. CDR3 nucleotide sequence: TGTGCCAGCAGCTTTTCGGGACTAGCGGGGTACAATGAGCAGTTCTTC. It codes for CASSFSGLAGYNEQFF. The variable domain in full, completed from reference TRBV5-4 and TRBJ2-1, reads ETGVTQSPTHLIKTRGQQVTLRCSSQSGHNTVSWYQQALGQGPQFIFQYYREEENGRGNFPPRFSGLQFPNYSSELNVNALELDDSALYLCASSFSGLAGYNEQFFGPGTRLTVL.

In DNA, the CDR3 is TGCGCCAGCAGCTTGGCAGGCGGGGGGATGAACACTGAAGCTTTCTTT. Translation gives CASSLAGGGMNTEAFF. The chain has TRBV5-1 and TRBJ1-1; D may be TRBD1 (5 bases). The CDR3 totals 16 residues. V was cut by 0 bases and J by 0 bases, with 12 bases left in between. The germline V gene has CDR1 SGHRS and CDR2 YFSETQ.

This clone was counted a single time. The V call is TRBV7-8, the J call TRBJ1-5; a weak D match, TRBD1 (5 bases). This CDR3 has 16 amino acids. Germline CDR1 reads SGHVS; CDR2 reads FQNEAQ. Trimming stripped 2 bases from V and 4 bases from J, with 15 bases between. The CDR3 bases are TGTGCCAGCAGCTTAAGTGGGGGGTGGATGAATCAGCCCCAGCATTTT. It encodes CASSLSGGWMNQPQHF.

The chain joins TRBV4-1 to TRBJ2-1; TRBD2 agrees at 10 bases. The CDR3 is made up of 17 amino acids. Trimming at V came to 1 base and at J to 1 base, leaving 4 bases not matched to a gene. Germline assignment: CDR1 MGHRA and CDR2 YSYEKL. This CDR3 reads CASSQGLAGESYNEQFF. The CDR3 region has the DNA TGCGCCAGCAGCCAAGGCCTAGCGGGGGAGTCCTACAATGAGCAGTTCTTC.

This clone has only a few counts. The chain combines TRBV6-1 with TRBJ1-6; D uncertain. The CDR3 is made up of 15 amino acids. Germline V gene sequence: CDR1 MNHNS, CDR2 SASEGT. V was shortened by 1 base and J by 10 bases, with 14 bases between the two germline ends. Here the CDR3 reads CASSEVEGLRSPLHF. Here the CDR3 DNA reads TGTGCCAGCAGTGAAGTGGAGGGTCTCCGATCACCCCTCCACTTT.

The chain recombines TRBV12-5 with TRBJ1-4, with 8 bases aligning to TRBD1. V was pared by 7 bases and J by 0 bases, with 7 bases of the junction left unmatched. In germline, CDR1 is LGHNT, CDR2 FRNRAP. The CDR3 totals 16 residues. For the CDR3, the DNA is TGTGCTAGTGCCCCCGGGACAGGAGCAACTAATGAAAAACTGTTTTTT. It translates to CASAPGTGATNEKLFF.

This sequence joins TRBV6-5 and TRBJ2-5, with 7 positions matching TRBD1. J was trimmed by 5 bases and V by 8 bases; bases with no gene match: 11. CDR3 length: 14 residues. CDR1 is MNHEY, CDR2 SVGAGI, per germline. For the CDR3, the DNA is TGTGCCAGCCAGGTGACGGCGGACAGGGAGACCCAGTACTTC. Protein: CASQVTADRETQYF.

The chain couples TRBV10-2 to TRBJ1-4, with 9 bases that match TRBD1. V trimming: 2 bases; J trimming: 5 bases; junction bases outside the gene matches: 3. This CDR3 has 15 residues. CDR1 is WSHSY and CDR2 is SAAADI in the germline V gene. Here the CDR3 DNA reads TGCGCCAGCAGTGAGCCCGGGACAGGGAATGAAAAACTGTTTTTT. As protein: CASSEPGTGNEKLFF.

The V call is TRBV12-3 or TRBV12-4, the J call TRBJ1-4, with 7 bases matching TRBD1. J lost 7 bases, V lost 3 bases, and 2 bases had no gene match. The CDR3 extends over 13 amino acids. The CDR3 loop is CASSFGQAEKLFF. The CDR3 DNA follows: TGTGCCAGCAGTTTCGGACAGGCTGAAAAACTGTTTTTT.

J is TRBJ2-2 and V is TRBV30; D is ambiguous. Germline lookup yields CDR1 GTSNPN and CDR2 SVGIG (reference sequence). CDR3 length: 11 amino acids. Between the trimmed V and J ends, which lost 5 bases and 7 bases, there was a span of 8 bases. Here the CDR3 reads CAWGPDGELFF. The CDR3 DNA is TGTGCCTGGGGGCCCGACGGGGAGCTGTTTTTT. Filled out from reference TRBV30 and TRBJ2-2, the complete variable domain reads SQTIHQWPATLVQPVGSPLSLECTVEGTSNPNLYWYRQAAGRGLQLLFYSVGIGQISSEVPQNLSASRPQDRQFILSSKKLLLSDSGFYLCAWGPDGELFFGEGSRLTVL.

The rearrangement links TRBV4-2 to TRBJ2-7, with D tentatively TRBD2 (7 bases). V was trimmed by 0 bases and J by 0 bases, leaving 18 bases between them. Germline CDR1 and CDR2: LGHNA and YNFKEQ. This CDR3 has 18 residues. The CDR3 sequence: CASSQDLGGGSLSYEQYF. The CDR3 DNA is TGTGCCAGCAGCCAAGATTTAGGGGGGGGGTCCCTCTCCTACGAGCAGTACTTC.

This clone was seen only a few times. This CDR3 is CASSLAGTGAPGELFF. The CDR3 DNA reads as TGTGCCAGCAGCTTGGCCGGGACAGGGGCCCCCGGGGAGCTGTTTTTT. The chain carries TRBV5-5 and TRBJ2-2; 10 nucleotides agree with TRBD1. The V and J ends lost 0 bases and 6 bases, in that order; junction bases with no gene match: 5. Germline V gives CDR1 SGHKS, CDR2 YYEKEE (reference sequence). The CDR3 contains 16 residues.

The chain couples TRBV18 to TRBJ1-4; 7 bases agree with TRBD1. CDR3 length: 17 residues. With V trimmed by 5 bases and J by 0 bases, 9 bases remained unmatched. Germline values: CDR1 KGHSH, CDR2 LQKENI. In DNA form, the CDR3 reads TGTGCCAGCTCAGCTATCTCGGGACAGACAACTAATGAAAAACTGTTTTTT. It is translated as CASSAISGQTTNEKLFF.

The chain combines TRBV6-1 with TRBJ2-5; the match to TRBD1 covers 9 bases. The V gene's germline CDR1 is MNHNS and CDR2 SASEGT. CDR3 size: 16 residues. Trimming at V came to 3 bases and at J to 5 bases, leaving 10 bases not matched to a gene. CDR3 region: CASSEDRGATGETQYF. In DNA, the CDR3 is TGTGCCAGCAGTGAGGACAGGGGCGCTACGGGGGAGACCCAGTACTTC.

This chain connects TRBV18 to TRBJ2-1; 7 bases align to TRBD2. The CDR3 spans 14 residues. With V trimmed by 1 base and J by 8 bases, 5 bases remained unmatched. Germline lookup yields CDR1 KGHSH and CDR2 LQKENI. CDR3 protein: CASSPRDYSHEQFF. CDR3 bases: TGTGCCAGCTCACCACGGGACTATTCGCATGAGCAGTTCTTC.

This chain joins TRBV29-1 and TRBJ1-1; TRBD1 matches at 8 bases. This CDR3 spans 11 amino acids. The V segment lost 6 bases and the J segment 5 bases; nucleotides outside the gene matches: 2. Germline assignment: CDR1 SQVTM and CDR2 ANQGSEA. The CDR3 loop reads CSVRTGTEAFF. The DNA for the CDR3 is TGCAGCGTCCGGACAGGGACTGAAGCTTTCTTT.

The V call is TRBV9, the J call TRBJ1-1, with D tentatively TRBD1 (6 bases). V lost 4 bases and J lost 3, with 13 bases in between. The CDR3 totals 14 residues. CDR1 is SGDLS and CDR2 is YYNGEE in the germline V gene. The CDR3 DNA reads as TGTGCCAGCAGCACATCCCAGGGGTACACTGAAGCTTTCTTT. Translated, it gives CASSTSQGYTEAFF. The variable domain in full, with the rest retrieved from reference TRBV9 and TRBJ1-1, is DSGVTQTPKHLITATGQRVTLRCSPRSGDLSVYWYQQSLDQGLQFLIQYYNGEERAKGNILERFSAQQFPDLHSELNLSSLELGDSALYFCASSTSQGYTEAFFGQGTRLTVV.

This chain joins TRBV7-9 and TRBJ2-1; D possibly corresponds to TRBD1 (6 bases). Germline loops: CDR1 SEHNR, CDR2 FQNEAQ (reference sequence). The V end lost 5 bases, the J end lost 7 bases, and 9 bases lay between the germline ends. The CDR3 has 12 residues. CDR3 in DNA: TGTGCCAGCAGCCGGACAGTAAATGAGCAGTTCTTC. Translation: CASSRTVNEQFF.

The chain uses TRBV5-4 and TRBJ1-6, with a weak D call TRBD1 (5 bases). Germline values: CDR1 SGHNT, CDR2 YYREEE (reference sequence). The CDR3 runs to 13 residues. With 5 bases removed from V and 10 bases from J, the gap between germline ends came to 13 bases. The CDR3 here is CASRQGFESPLHF. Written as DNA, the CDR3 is TGTGCCAGCAGGCAGGGATTTGAGTCACCCCTCCACTTT.

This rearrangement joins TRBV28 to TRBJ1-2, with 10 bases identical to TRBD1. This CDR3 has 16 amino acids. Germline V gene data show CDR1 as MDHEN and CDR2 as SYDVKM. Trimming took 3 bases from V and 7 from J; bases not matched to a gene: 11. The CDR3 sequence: CASSLDTTGGRFGYTF. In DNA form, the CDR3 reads TGTGCCAGCAGTTTGGATACGACAGGGGGCCGGTTTGGCTACACCTTC.

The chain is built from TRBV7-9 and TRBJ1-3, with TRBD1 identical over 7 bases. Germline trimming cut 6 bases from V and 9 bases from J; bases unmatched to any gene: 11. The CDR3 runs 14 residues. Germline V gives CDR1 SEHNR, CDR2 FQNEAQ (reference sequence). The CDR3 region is CASSPGQPDITIYF. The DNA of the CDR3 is TGTGCCAGCAGTCCGGGACAGCCCGATATCACCATATATTTT.

The CDR3 nucleotides read TGTGCCAGCATTTCTGCCGGAGATAGCAATCAGCCCCAGCATTTT. It translates to CASISAGDSNQPQHF. The gene calls are TRBV6-5 and TRBJ1-5; no clear D gene. Between the trimmed V and J ends, which lost 7 bases and 0 bases, there was a span of 13 bases. This CDR3 comprises 15 residues. CDR1 and CDR2 (germline): MNHEY, SVGAGI.